Presented here are 24 T cell receptor beta chains from one specimen sequenced in a study of CD8+ T cells in alopecia areata. The sequencing template was cDNA reverse transcribed from extracted RNA. Produced via immunoSEQ multiplex PCR; TCRdb's table is partial and in-frame only. Here the sample spans 150,000 to 200,000 clones, around three fifths being singletons. Noted treatment: oral pan-JAK inhibitor, 5-10 mg twice daily. The sample here was CD4+ T cells sorted from blood, taken around week 47, from a patient treated with tofacitinib. The origin of the receptors is a human donor with alopecia areata.

A note on this clone: Other DNA sequences from this sample encode an identical CDR3 as well. This chain uses TRBV18 with TRBJ2-5; the D is unclear. This CDR3 is 11 amino acids long. Per the germline V gene, CDR1 is KGHSH and CDR2 is LQKENI. Between the trimmed V and J ends, which lost 3 bases and 2 bases, there was a span of 1 base. For the CDR3, the DNA is TGTGCCAGCTCACCGCAAGAGACCCAGTACTTC. Residues: CASSPQETQYF. The complete variable domain, with remaining parts taken from reference TRBV18 and TRBJ2-5, reads NAGVMQNPRHLVRRRGQEARLRCSPMKGHSHVYWYRQLPEEGLKFMVYLQKENIIDESGMPKERFSAEFPKEGPSILRIQQVVRGDSAAYFCASSPQETQYFGPGTRLLVL.

The J gene is TRBJ2-5, the V gene TRBV5-1; no reliable D call. Germline lookup yields CDR1 SGHRS and CDR2 YFSETQ. The CDR3 spans 14 residues. The germline V and J ends were trimmed by 4 bases and 4 bases, with 14 bases remaining between them. The CDR3 sequence is CASSHDTIRETQYF. CDR3 coding DNA: TGCGCCAGCAGCCACGACACCATCCGAGAGACCCAGTACTTC.

V is TRBV4-3 and J is TRBJ1-2, with D uncertain. There are 15 residues in the CDR3. Trimming cost V 0 bases and J 4 bases, with 12 bases left between them. Germline-derived CDR1 and CDR2 are LGHNA and YSLEER. The CDR3 protein is CASSQDTGEPYGYTF. CDR3 coding DNA: TGCGCCAGCAGCCAAGATACGGGCGAGCCCTATGGCTACACCTTC.

This chain connects TRBV7-9 to TRBJ2-5; 7 nucleotides align to TRBD2. Germline CDR1 is SEHNR and CDR2 is FQNEAQ (reference sequence). V shed 5 bases and J 6 bases; nucleotides not matched to a gene: 6. The CDR3 covers 13 residues. The DNA of the CDR3 is TGTGCCAGCAGCCACGGGGACTATAAGACCCAGTACTTC. Translating gives CASSHGDYKTQYF.

The chain has TRBV29-1 and TRBJ1-1; D unresolved. Germline V lookup: CDR1 SQVTM, CDR2 ANQGSEA. The CDR3 is 13 amino acids. Trimming pared 4 bases from V and 3 bases from J, leaving 12 bases between. CDR3 DNA: TGCAGCGTTGCCCTGACGCAGTACACTGAAGCTTTCTTT. It is translated as CSVALTQYTEAFF.

Many counts were recorded for this clone. The V call is TRBV12-5, the J call TRBJ2-7; 9 bases match TRBD1. Trimming at V came to 1 base and at J to 5 bases, leaving 6 bases not matched to a gene. Germline V gives CDR1 LGHNT, CDR2 FRNRAP. CDR3 length: 15 amino acids. The CDR3 is CASGLEGQGSHEQYF. The CDR3 nucleotides read TGTGCTAGTGGTTTGGAGGGACAGGGTTCCCACGAGCAGTACTTC.

This clone was seen only once. The CDR3 coding sequence is TGCGCCAGCAGCTTGAGGGGGACTTTCACAGATACGCAGTATTTT. Its translation is CASSLRGTFTDTQYF. V usage is TRBV5-1 and J usage is TRBJ2-3, with D perhaps being TRBD1 or TRBD2 (6 bases each). Trimming cost V 1 base and J 2 bases, with 11 bases left between them. The length of the CDR3 is 15 residues. CDR1 and CDR2 (germline): SGHRS, YFSETQ.

This clone was seen at least ten times. One end of the junction is discordant with germline, which a read error may explain. The chain carries TRBV7-3 and TRBJ2-7; the D call may be TRBD1 or TRBD2 (5 bases each). Germline V lookup: CDR1 SGHTA, CDR2 FQGTGA. The CDR3 runs 14 residues. This CDR3 is CASSPTGTSHEQYF. The DNA for the CDR3 is TGTGCCAGCAGCCCCACTGGGACCTCCCACGAGCAGTACTTC.

This sequence joins TRBV30 and TRBJ1-6; D might be TRBD1 (6 bases). V was pared by 5 bases and J by 9 bases, with 20 bases between. In germline, CDR1 is GTSNPN, CDR2 SVGIG (reference sequence). The CDR3 sequence is 15 residues long. The CDR3 region has the DNA TGTGCCTGGGCGGAACAGGGACCTAAGGGTTCACCCCTCCACTTT. Amino acids: CAWAEQGPKGSPLHF.

Details on this clone: The sample carries other DNA sequences with the same CDR3. The chain employs TRBV5-1 and TRBJ1-6, with 7 nucleotides matching TRBD1. This CDR3 has 14 amino acids. CDR1 is SGHRS and CDR2 is YFSETQ in the germline V gene. With V trimmed by 4 bases and J by 7 bases, 5 bases remained unmatched. The CDR3 DNA sequence: TGCGCCAGCAGCCTCGGACAGGAAAATTCACCCCTCCACTTT. This codes for CASSLGQENSPLHF.

The chain carries TRBV29-1 and TRBJ2-7; 7 bases agree with TRBD2. In germline, CDR1 is SQVTM, CDR2 ANQGSEA. CDR3 size: 13 residues. After removal of 4 bases from V and 2 bases from J, the junction contained 5 bases not matched to a gene. CDR3: CSVGRGRTYEQYF. The CDR3, as DNA: TGCAGCGTTGGGCGGGGGAGGACCTACGAGCAGTACTTC.

The rearrangement links TRBV7-8 to TRBJ2-1; 7 nucleotides line up with TRBD1. The trim removed 5 bases at V and 4 bases at J, leaving 8 bases unmatched. The length of the CDR3 is 15 residues. In germline, CDR1 is SGHVS, CDR2 FQNEAQ. CDR3 sequence: CASSPRQGTYNEQFF. The CDR3 nucleotides are TGTGCCAGCAGCCCCCGACAGGGAACATACAATGAGCAGTTCTTC.

This clone was seen more than once but under ten times. The V call is TRBV25-1, the J call TRBJ2-2; perhaps TRBD1 as D (5 bases). Germline lookup yields CDR1 MGHDK and CDR2 SYGVNS. V was shortened by 6 bases and J by 4 bases, with 12 bases between the two germline ends. The CDR3 has 14 residues. The CDR3 sequence is CASRDGRGTGELFF. As DNA, the CDR3 is TGTGCCAGCAGAGATGGTAGGGGCACCGGGGAGCTGTTTTTT.

To note about this clone: The sample holds other DNA sequences that translate to the same CDR3. This chain connects TRBV30 to TRBJ1-2; D is uncertain. This CDR3 is 13 amino acids long. The V end lost 0 bases, the J end lost 2 bases, and 7 bases lay between the germline ends. Germline lookup yields CDR1 GTSNPN and CDR2 SVGIG (reference sequence). The CDR3 region is CAWSVSRNYGYTF. CDR3 in DNA: TGTGCCTGGAGTGTCTCCAGGAACTATGGCTACACCTTC.

Here the CDR3 reads CASSQVQRNTEAFF. CDR3 DNA: TGCGCCAGCAGCCAAGTACAACGGAACACTGAAGCTTTCTTT. The chain joins TRBV4-3 to TRBJ1-1; no clear D. The CDR3 extends over 14 amino acids. V lost 1 base and J lost 1, with 7 bases in between. The germline gives CDR1 LGHNA, CDR2 YSLEER.

The chain couples TRBV7-8 to TRBJ1-5, with TRBD1 identical over 10 bases. V trimming: 5 bases; J trimming: 1 base; junction bases outside the gene matches: 8. This CDR3 is built from 17 residues. Germline-derived CDR1 and CDR2 are SGHVS and FQNEAQ. DNA for the CDR3: TGTGCCAGCAGCGAAGGGACAGGGGCCCTAAGCAATCAGCCCCAGCATTTT. Amino acid sequence: CASSEGTGALSNQPQHF.

V is TRBV29-1 and J is TRBJ2-2, with D perhaps TRBD2 (7 bases). The CDR3 length is 14 residues. Trimming pared 6 bases from V and 5 bases from J, leaving 16 bases between. Germline values: CDR1 SQVTM, CDR2 ANQGSEA. The CDR3 DNA reads as TGCAGCGTCACCTACGGGGGGCGGACCGGGGAGCTGTTTTTT. Encoded protein: CSVTYGGRTGELFF.

With respect to this clone: Sequence at one end of the junction differs from germline and may be a read error. The CDR3 DNA is TGTGCCAGCAGTTTCCGGGTTCGTTTAGTGGCCGGGGTCCACTTC. Its translation: CASSFRVRLVAGVHF. This chain links TRBV28 with TRBJ1-2; no reliable D call. The germline V gene has CDR1 MDHEN and CDR2 SYDVKM. This CDR3 has 15 residues.

This clone turned up a few times. The chain has TRBV30 and TRBJ1-2, with D maybe TRBD1 (5 bases). From germline, CDR1 is GTSNPN and CDR2 SVGIG (reference sequence). This CDR3 comprises 15 residues. Trimming took off 0 bases at V and 6 bases at J, with 17 bases between the two ends. The CDR3 is CAWSVASGRAHGYTF. The DNA for the CDR3 is TGTGCCTGGAGTGTGGCGTCAGGGAGGGCCCATGGCTACACCTTC.

This rearrangement joins TRBV2 to TRBJ2-4, with 9 positions matching TRBD1. CDR3 length equals 14 residues. With 6 bases clipped from V and 8 bases from J, the junction kept 8 bases outside the gene matches. Germline assignment: CDR1 SNHLY and CDR2 FYNNEI. The CDR3 protein is CASRTGTGKDIQYF. The DNA for the CDR3 is TGTGCCAGCAGAACCGGGACAGGGAAGGACATTCAGTACTTC.

This chain links TRBV30 with TRBJ1-5, with TRBD1 identical over 7 bases. CDR1 and CDR2 (germline): GTSNPN, SVGIG (reference sequence). The CDR3 has 15 amino acids. V shed 0 bases and J 4 bases; nucleotides not matched to a gene: 6. DNA of the CDR3: TGTGCCTGGAGTGTGCCACAGGGGCAAAATCAGCCCCAGCATTTT. Its protein is CAWSVPQGQNQPQHF.

The chain employs TRBV27 and TRBJ1-2, with a tentative D call TRBD1 (5 bases). Germline CDR1 reads MNHEY; CDR2 reads SMNVEV (reference sequence). This CDR3 comprises 13 residues. With 3 bases removed from V and 5 bases from J, the gap between germline ends came to 10 bases. This CDR3 is CASSFGTSYGYTF. DNA for the CDR3: TGTGCCAGCAGTTTCGGGACTTCGTATGGCTACACCTTC.

This chain links TRBV6-1 with TRBJ2-1; D unresolved. The germline gives CDR1 MNHNS, CDR2 SASEGT. The CDR3 has 16 amino acids. Trimming pared 2 bases from V and 0 bases from J, leaving 11 bases between. In DNA form, the CDR3 reads TGTGCCAGCAGTGAACGGCCGCATAGCTCCTACAATGAGCAGTTCTTC. This gives the protein CASSERPHSSYNEQFF.

The chain is built from TRBV15 and TRBJ2-1, with 8 bases aligning to TRBD2. The trim removed 4 bases at V and 3 bases at J, leaving 5 bases unmatched. Germline CDR1 is LNHNV and CDR2 is YYDKDF (reference sequence). This CDR3 has 15 amino acids. CDR3 protein: CATSIETSVYNEQFF. In DNA, the CDR3 is TGTGCCACCAGCATCGAGACTAGCGTCTACAATGAGCAGTTCTTC.